Each of the 22 T cell receptor beta chains below was sequenced from the same sample in a study of graft-versus-host responses after intestinal transplantation. Antigens for these TCRs are unknown. Clones were read by immunoSEQ multiplex PCR, and TCRdb kept only the in-frame ones, dropping some. Among around 110,000 clones listed, 90% were seen once. Source: unstimulated CD4+ T cells sorted from spleen or lymph node cells, taken before intestinal transplant. These receptors all stem from a human donor who received an intestinal transplant.

The chain couples TRBV7-2 to TRBJ2-2; tentatively, D is TRBD2 (7 bases). V lost 2 bases, J lost 6 bases, and 13 bases lay in between. Looked up from germline, CDR1 is SGHTA and CDR2 is FQGNSA. The CDR3 runs to 15 residues. In DNA, the CDR3 is TGTGCCAGCAGCTTATTAGGGGGGGCGGCCGGGGAGCTGTTTTTT. Protein sequence: CASSLLGGAAGELFF.

Notes on this clone: This same CDR3 is encoded by further DNA sequences in the sample. The gene calls are TRBV28 and TRBJ2-7; TRBD2 aligns across 8 bases. Germline lookup yields CDR1 MDHEN and CDR2 SYDVKM. CDR3 length: 14 residues. V shed 6 bases, J shed 0 bases, and the junction held 4 bases outside the gene matches. Written as DNA, the CDR3 is TGTGCCAGCAGGGCCAGCGGGAGCTCCTACGAGCAGTACTTC. This gives the protein CASRASGSSYEQYF.

The rearrangement uses TRBV2 and TRBJ2-7; TRBD2 is a possible D gene (6 bases). Trimming removed 3 bases from V and 1 base from J, with 13 bases in between. Germline values: CDR1 SNHLY, CDR2 FYNNEI. The CDR3 covers 15 residues. The CDR3 reads CASSEGGTRSYEQYF. The CDR3 coding sequence is TGTGCCAGCAGTGAGGGTGGGACTCGATCCTACGAGCAGTACTTC.

The sample holds a few counts of this clone. The chain recombines TRBV6-1 with TRBJ2-1; D not certain. The CDR3 consists of 14 residues. Looked up from germline, CDR1 is MNHNS and CDR2 is SASEGT. Trimming took off 5 bases at V and 0 bases at J, with 8 bases between the two ends. For the CDR3, the DNA is TGTGCCAGCAGTCGCGAGAGCTCCTACAATGAGCAGTTCTTC. Its protein product is CASSRESSYNEQFF.

J is TRBJ1-3 and V is TRBV9; D may be TRBD1 (5 bases). The germline V and J ends were trimmed by 0 bases and 6 bases, with 13 bases remaining between them. Germline CDR1 is SGDLS and CDR2 is YYNGEE. This CDR3 comprises 15 residues. This chain's CDR3 is CASSVGQHLLNTIYF. The CDR3 DNA is TGTGCCAGCAGCGTAGGACAGCACCTTCTAAACACCATATATTTT.

The rearrangement joins TRBV6-5 to TRBJ2-1; maybe TRBD1 (6 bases). Trimming cost V 10 bases and J 3 bases, with 22 bases left between them. This CDR3 region has 16 residues. Germline values: CDR1 MNHEY, CDR2 SVGAGI. The CDR3 reads CATNYQTGTYYNEQFF. In DNA, the CDR3 is TGTGCCACCAATTATCAAACCGGGACATACTACAATGAGCAGTTCTTC.

This clone was seen only once. The V and J genes are TRBV6-1 and TRBJ2-7; 12 positions match TRBD1. Germline-derived CDR1 and CDR2 are MNHNS and SASEGT. The junction had 5 bases not matched to a gene; V was cut back by 2 bases and J by 3 bases. This CDR3 region has 16 residues. The CDR3 here is CASSEWGTGGFYEQYF. The DNA for the CDR3 is TGTGCCAGCAGTGAATGGGGGACAGGGGGCTTCTACGAGCAGTACTTC.

For the CDR3, the DNA is TGCGCCAGCAGCGCCTCCGGGACATTGAACACCGGGGAGCTGTTTTTT. Its translation: CASSASGTLNTGELFF. The V call is TRBV5-1, the J call TRBJ2-2; maybe TRBD1 (6 bases). Per the germline V gene, CDR1 is SGHRS and CDR2 is YFSETQ. Trimming removed 4 bases at V and 1 base at J, with 14 bases between. The CDR3 runs 16 residues.

The chain couples TRBV6-6 to TRBJ1-2; 7 nucleotides agree with TRBD1. Germline CDR1 is MNHNY and CDR2 is SVGAGI (reference sequence). Trimming cost V 6 bases and J 8 bases; bases outside gene matches: 9. There are 13 residues in the CDR3. The CDR3 loop reads CASSSDRAYGYTF. Here the CDR3 DNA reads TGTGCCAGCAGCTCCGACAGGGCCTACGGCTACACCTTC.

The chain carries TRBV5-1 and TRBJ1-1, with 7 nucleotides matching TRBD1. The CDR3 runs 12 residues. Germline lookup yields CDR1 SGHRS and CDR2 YFSETQ. With 4 bases clipped from V and 7 bases from J, the junction kept 4 bases outside the gene matches. CDR3 sequence reads: CASSARDSEAFF. CDR3 in DNA: TGCGCCAGCAGCGCACGGGACAGTGAAGCTTTCTTT.

J is TRBJ2-5 and V is TRBV7-2, with TRBD1 matching over 9 bases. Germline trimming cut 2 bases from V and 4 bases from J; bases unmatched to any gene: 5. The CDR3 runs 15 residues. CDR1 is SGHTA and CDR2 is FQGNSA in the germline V gene. CDR3 nucleotides: TGTGCCAGCAGCTTATCACAGGGGGCCCGAGAGACCCAGTACTTC. This translates into CASSLSQGARETQYF.

This chain joins TRBV5-5 and TRBJ1-2, with no clear D. CDR1 is SGHKS and CDR2 is YYEKEE in the germline V gene (reference sequence). The CDR3 length is 14 residues. The V gene lost 0 bases and the J gene lost 2 bases, with 8 bases spanning the gap. The CDR3 loop reads CASSLGRYNYGYTF. The CDR3 coding sequence is TGTGCCAGCAGCTTGGGCAGATACAACTATGGCTACACCTTC.

This chain joins TRBV20-1 and TRBJ1-5; 9 bases align to TRBD1. In germline, CDR1 is DFQATT, CDR2 SNEGSKA (reference sequence). V was pared by 4 bases and J by 11 bases, with 3 bases of the junction left unmatched. This CDR3 comprises 11 residues. CDR3 amino acids: CSATDRGAQHF. The CDR3 coding sequence is TGCAGTGCTACCGACAGGGGGGCCCAGCATTTT.

The CDR3 here is CAWSNYRGRPGELFF. CDR3 DNA sequence: TGTGCCTGGAGTAACTACAGGGGACGGCCCGGGGAGCTGTTTTTT. V is TRBV30 and J is TRBJ2-2, with TRBD1 identical over 7 bases. V trimming: 2 bases; J trimming: 6 bases; junction bases outside the gene matches: 9. The CDR3 contains 15 residues. Germline V gene data show CDR1 as GTSNPN and CDR2 as SVGIG (reference sequence).

This chain connects TRBV7-8 to TRBJ2-6; no definite D call. Germline V gene sequence: CDR1 SGHVS, CDR2 FQNEAQ. V lost 1 base, J lost 0 bases, and 7 bases lay in between. The length of the CDR3 is 16 residues. CDR3 residues: CASSLEHTSGANVLTF. The CDR3 coding sequence is TGTGCCAGCAGCTTAGAACACACCTCTGGGGCCAACGTCCTGACTTTC.

The rearrangement uses TRBV2 and TRBJ1-3; TRBD1 aligns across 7 bases. This CDR3 has 14 amino acids. CDR1 SNHLY and CDR2 FYNNEI come from the germline V gene. The junction had 6 bases not matched to a gene; V was cut back by 6 bases and J by 4 bases. The CDR3 sequence is CASRTRGPGNTIYF. The CDR3 DNA is TGTGCCAGCAGAACGAGGGGGCCCGGAAACACCATATATTTT.

The chain couples TRBV7-2 to TRBJ2-5; TRBD1 might be the D (6 bases). Trimming removed 1 base from V and 5 bases from J, with 17 bases in between. Germline CDR1 SGHTA, CDR2 FQGNSA. The CDR3 is 16 residues long. CDR3 DNA: TGTGCCAGCAGCTTAGTGAGCCAGGGGTCCAGGGAGACCCAGTACTTC. Translation gives CASSLVSQGSRETQYF.

The chain combines TRBV4-1 with TRBJ2-7; D perhaps matches TRBD2 (6 bases). The V gene's germline CDR1 is MGHRA and CDR2 YSYEKL. The V gene lost 1 base and the J gene lost 3 bases, with 25 bases spanning the gap. This CDR3 has 19 amino acids. The DNA of the CDR3 is TGCGCCAGCAGCCAAGGGATTAGCGGAATGAACACTTTCCTCTACGAGCAGTACTTC. Amino acid sequence: CASSQGISGMNTFLYEQYF.

This clone was found a few times. This chain joins TRBV30 and TRBJ2-7, with 9 positions matching TRBD1. With V trimmed by 4 bases and J by 4 bases, 11 bases remained unmatched. This CDR3 comprises 15 residues. In germline, CDR1 is GTSNPN, CDR2 SVGIG (reference sequence). CDR3 coding DNA: TGTGCCTGGAATCGAGGGACAGGGAGCCTTTACGAGCAGTACTTC. It translates to CAWNRGTGSLYEQYF.

The J gene is TRBJ1-2, the V gene TRBV6-1, with 8 bases identical to TRBD1. Germline CDR1 reads MNHNS; CDR2 reads SASEGT. V lost 10 bases, J lost 7 bases, and 14 bases stayed unmatched. The CDR3 totals 14 residues. The CDR3 region has the DNA TGTGCCACCTCAGGACAGGGAACGAGTGGTGGCTACACCTTC. Translated, it gives CATSGQGTSGGYTF.

This chain uses TRBV5-1 with TRBJ2-3; weak D call: TRBD2 (7 bases). V was pared by 8 bases and J by 2 bases, with 15 bases between. Germline CDR1 SGHRS, CDR2 YFSETQ. This CDR3 is 14 amino acids long. The CDR3 nucleotides are TGCGCCAGTTCATCGGGGGGCCCCACAGATACGCAGTATTTT. This sequence encodes CASSSGGPTDTQYF.

CDR3 DNA sequence: TGTGCCAGCAGTGTGCAGGACAGACCTTCTCAGCCCCAGCATTTT. It yields the protein CASSVQDRPSQPQHF. This sequence joins TRBV2 and TRBJ1-5; perhaps TRBD1 as D (6 bases). Deletions cut 4 bases from V and 6 bases from J, with 16 bases between. Per the germline V gene, CDR1 is SNHLY and CDR2 is FYNNEI. The CDR3 has 15 residues.